The entry that follows covers one TCR beta chain sequence. Its antigen is undetermined. V was shortened by 0 bases and J by 4 bases, with 14 bases between the two germline ends. This CDR3 comprises 15 residues. Germline assignment: CDR1 SGHNT and CDR2 YYREEE (reference sequence). Time point: after neoadjuvant nivolumab, at surgical resection. Assay: immunoSEQ multiplex PCR; the TCRdb copy retains only in-frame clones and omits some. The sample lists 20,000 to 30,000 clones; about 25% were seen once. The data derive from a study of neoadjuvant anti-PD-1 for oral cavity cancer. Whole-study findings and limits: Pretreatment Treg/Th17 ratio correlated inversely with post-treatment tumor clonality.

The rearrangement links TRBV5-4 to TRBJ2-7; maybe TRBD1 (6 bases). This receptor was taken from a person aged 40 to 85 with oral cavity squamous cell carcinoma. Here the sequenced sample was tumor tissue, taken after nivolumab (anti-PD-1) treatment. CDR3 sequence: CASSLAGQNIYEQYF. The CDR3 DNA reads as TGTGCCAGCAGCTTGGCTGGACAGAATATATACGAGCAGTACTTC.